This is a list of T cell receptor beta chains from one sample in a study of graft-versus-host responses after intestinal transplantation. Their target antigens are unknown. TCRdb keeps only in-frame clones here, not all; method: immunoSEQ multiplex PCR. The sample has 98,000 or so clones, over 75% seen once. The sample was unstimulated CD4+ T cells sorted from spleen or lymph node cells, taken before intestinal transplant. The receptors stem from a human donor who received an intestinal transplant. Each CDR3 is given with its conserved first and last residue. D genes are given only for firm matches. A clone size is listed for some rows: how often the clone was seen (once, few, many), or a class if it is expanded.

j_call | clone_size | d_call | v_call | cdr3_aa | cdr3_nt
TRBJ2-5 | . | TRBD2 | TRBV6-1 | CASRTSGIWETQYF | TGTGCCAGCCGAACTAGCGGGATTTGGGAGACCCAGTACTTC
TRBJ2-7 | . | TRBD2 | TRBV5-5 | CASSGSGRASGEQYF | TGTGCCAGCAGCGGTAGCGGGAGGGCCTCGGGGGAGCAGTACTTC
TRBJ2-6 | . | . | TRBV6-6 | CASSYTAPRGANVLTF | TGTGCCAGCAGTTACACCGCGCCTCGGGGGGCCAACGTCCTGACTTTC
TRBJ2-7 | . | . | TRBV5-4 | CASSLEVRNYEQYF | TGTGCCAGCAGCTTGGAGGTGCGGAACTACGAGCAGTACTTC
TRBJ2-5 | . | . | TRBV7-2 | CASSSQGTQETQYF | TGTGCCAGCAGCTCTCAGGGGACCCAAGAGACCCAGTACTTC
TRBJ2-7 | . | TRBD2 | TRBV5-6 | CASTDSGGEYEQYF | TGTGCCAGCACCGACTCGGGGGGGGAGTACGAGCAGTACTTC
TRBJ2-2 | few | . | TRBV5-4 | CASSQDSRQNTGELFF | TGTGCCAGCAGCCAAGATTCCCGACAGAACACCGGGGAGCTGTTTTTT
TRBJ1-5 | once | . | TRBV4-1 | CASSQEGYRPQHF | TGCGCCAGCAGCCAAGAAGGGTATCGGCCCCAGCATTTT
TRBJ1-3 | few | . | TRBV6-5 | CASSSRENTIYF | TGTGCCAGCAGTTCCAGGGAGAACACCATATATTTT
TRBJ1-2 | . | TRBD1 | TRBV5-1 | CASSLGQGENTF | TGCGCCAGCAGCTTAGGACAGGGGGAAAACACCTTC
TRBJ2-7 | . | TRBD1 | TRBV5-1 | CASSLGQGSSEQYF | TGCGCCAGCAGCTTAGGACAGGGCTCTTCGGAGCAGTACTTC
TRBJ1-6 | . | TRBD1 | TRBV4-1 | CASEDRDRGYNSPLHF | TGCGCCAGCGAAGACCGGGACAGGGGATATAATTCACCCCTCCACTTT
TRBJ2-3 | . | . | TRBV30 | CACGVTDTQYF | TGTGCCTGCGGGGTCACAGATACGCAGTATTTT
TRBJ2-5 | few | TRBD1 | TRBV20-1 | CSAGGIETQYF | TGCAGTGCAGGGGGCATAGAGACCCAGTACTTC
TRBJ1-2 | once | . | TRBV27 | CASSFLPEYGYTF | TGTGCCAGCAGTTTTCTCCCGGAGTATGGCTACACCTTC
TRBJ2-3 | . | . | TRBV19 | CASSGPNARGTDTQYF | TGTGCCAGTAGTGGTCCGAATGCCCGGGGCACAGATACGCAGTATTTT
TRBJ1-5 | . | . | TRBV5-1 | CASSLAPNQPQHF | TGCGCCAGCAGCTTGGCACCCAATCAGCCCCAGCATTTT